The sequence of this T cell receptor (beta chain) was determined in a study of neurological immune-mediated disorders. On the study more broadly: Relapsing-remitting patients made up about 90% of the 34 multiple sclerosis patients, and secondary progressive patients made up 3.

A 10-nucleotide random UMI tagged transcripts in template-switch 5'RACE cDNA synthesis. In TCRdb, the 5' RACE reads were re-called with MiXCR into one record per CDR3 protein. The top ten clones hold 1% to 1.5% of a sample with about 120,000 distinct CDR3 sequences, 3% to 3.5% of them seen once. This clonotype was seen many times. Trimming removed 2 bases at V and 0 bases at J, with 21 bases between. The germline gives CDR1 LGHNA, CDR2 YNFKEQ. This CDR3 comprises 19 residues. This clonotype was sampled from a woman in her 30s with multiple sclerosis. The material sequenced was PBMCs. V and J are TRBV4-2 and TRBJ2-3; D perhaps matches TRBD2 (7 bases). DNA for the CDR3: TGTGCCAGCAGCCAACCCCGGGGGACGGGGGGCCCAAGCACAGATACGCAGTATTTT. The encoded protein is CASSQPRGTGGPSTDTQYF.